The source of this TCR beta chain is a study of T cells in Graves' hyperthyroidism and ophthalmopathy. Points from the study as a whole: Blood also held most thyroid clonotypes expanded beyond 0.001.

This sample holds PBMCs from around 9.9 ml fresh peripheral blood. Amplification targeted TCR beta CDR3 regions from RNA transcripts. A set of HTBI primers served as the primers for a first-round RT-PCR of the TCR CDR3. TCRdb independently ran MiXCR on the multiplex PCR reads; one entry per CDR3 protein. The repertoire has 700,000 to 950,000 distinct CDR3 sequences, roughly a third of them found once; the top ten carry around 30%. The germline V gene encodes CDR1 SEHNR and CDR2 FQNEAQ (reference sequence). V lost 1 base and J lost 1, with 7 bases in between. This CDR3 is built from 14 residues. This clonotype was seen at least ten times. The antigen is unknown.

Sequenced material: blood. The origin of this receptor is a woman aged 40 to 50 with Graves' hyperthyroidism. The chain links TRBV7-9 to TRBJ1-1; possible D gene TRBD1, 5 bases. The CDR3: CASSLVQENTEAFF. The CDR3 coding sequence is TGTGCCAGCAGCTTAGTACAGGAGAACACTGAAGCTTTCTTT.